Below, 28 T cell receptor beta chains from the same sample are listed, as sequenced in a study of blood T cell repertoires in COVID-19. The data were produced by immunoSEQ multiplex PCR, yet TCRdb's version contains in-frame clones alone and is incomplete. The sample shows 97,000 or so clones, about 86% of them seen only once. The sequencing input was peripheral blood. These receptors all stem from a man in his fifties or sixties with acute or convalescent COVID-19.

The V and J genes are TRBV30 and TRBJ1-1; no definite D call. Germline values: CDR1 GTSNPN, CDR2 SVGIG (reference sequence). The CDR3 is made up of 12 amino acids. V was pared by 5 bases and J by 6 bases, with 13 bases between. The CDR3 nucleotides read TGTGCCTGGGACGGGGTGGGAGCTGAAGCTTTCTTT. As protein: CAWDGVGAEAFF.

The J gene is TRBJ2-7, the V gene TRBV5-1; D unclear. CDR1 is SGHRS, CDR2 YFSETQ, per germline. The CDR3 covers 11 residues. The germline V and J ends were trimmed by 4 bases and 2 bases, with 4 bases remaining between them. The CDR3 bases are TGCGCCAGCAGCAACACCTACGAGCAGTACTTC. Its translation is CASSNTYEQYF.

As DNA, the CDR3 is TGTGCCAGCTCCATTATACAGAGCAATCAGCCCCAGCATTTT. Encoded protein: CASSIIQSNQPQHF. The chain has TRBV28 and TRBJ1-5; D is unresolved. Germline CDR1 is MDHEN and CDR2 is SYDVKM. CDR3 length: 14 amino acids. V shed 8 bases and J shed 1 base, with 12 bases lying between them.

This clone came up once. This chain's CDR3 is CASSQALISGNTIYF. The CDR3 DNA reads as TGTGCCAGCAGCCAAGCACTGATCTCTGGAAACACCATATATTTT. This chain uses TRBV3-1 (or the pseudogene TRBV3-2) with TRBJ1-3; D is undetermined. The CDR3 loop spans 15 amino acids. Trimming left V 1 base short and J 0 bases short, with 7 bases between. CDR1 is LGHDT and CDR2 is YNNKEL in the germline V gene (reference sequence).

The chain combines TRBV20-1 with TRBJ1-1, with TRBD1 identical over 7 bases. The germline V gene encodes CDR1 DFQATT and CDR2 SNEGSKA (reference sequence). This CDR3 comprises 13 residues. Germline trimming cut 3 bases from V and 4 bases from J; bases unmatched to any gene: 5. The CDR3: CSASEGARTEAFF. CDR3 DNA: TGCAGTGCTAGTGAGGGGGCGCGCACTGAAGCTTTCTTT.

This sequence joins TRBV6-1 and TRBJ2-7, with D possibly being TRBD1 (6 bases). This CDR3 region has 14 residues. Germline V gives CDR1 MNHNS, CDR2 SASEGT. V was cut by 2 bases and J by 2 bases, with 10 bases left in between. The CDR3 spells CASSERGTAYEQYV. CDR3 DNA: TGTGCCAGCAGTGAAAGGGGGACGGCCTACGAGCAGTACGTC.

This clone was detected a few times. The chain couples TRBV7-9 to TRBJ2-7; 7 nucleotides match TRBD1. Losses at the gene ends were 5 bases for V and 0 bases for J; bases not matched to a gene: 13. CDR1 SEHNR and CDR2 FQNEAQ come from the germline V gene (reference sequence). The CDR3 has 17 residues. CDR3: CASSLGRTGRSSYEQYF. In DNA, the CDR3 is TGTGCCAGCAGCCTCGGTCGGACAGGCCGGTCCTCCTACGAGCAGTACTTC.

The chain is built from TRBV9 and TRBJ1-4; 9 bases fit TRBD1. CDR1 and CDR2 (germline): SGDLS, YYNGEE. Trimming took 4 bases from V and 7 from J; bases not matched to a gene: 11. The length of the CDR3 is 16 residues. The CDR3 DNA is TGTGCCAGCAGCACATCGGACAGGGGACTTGGTGAAAAACTGTTTTTT. Residues: CASSTSDRGLGEKLFF.

The J gene is TRBJ1-1, the V gene TRBV28; tentatively, D is TRBD1 (5 bases). This CDR3 has 16 amino acids. Trimming left V 5 bases short and J 5 bases short, with 21 bases between. The germline gives CDR1 MDHEN, CDR2 SYDVKM. The CDR3 region has the DNA TGTGCCAGCAGTCTAGGCGGGGCGCAAGGACGGACTGAAGCTTTCTTT. It specifies CASSLGGAQGRTEAFF.

V usage is TRBV2 and J usage is TRBJ1-2, with D unclear. The CDR3 runs to 12 residues. Deletions cut 2 bases from V and 3 bases from J, with 4 bases between. Germline V gene lookup returns CDR1 SNHLY and CDR2 FYNNEI. CDR3 nucleotides: TGTGCCAGCAGTGAATCAGACTATGGCTACACCTTC. This sequence encodes CASSESDYGYTF.

The rearrangement joins TRBV7-6 to TRBJ1-4; D remains ambiguous. The CDR3 loop spans 15 amino acids. V lost 0 bases to trimming and J lost 14 bases, with 19 bases between them. Germline V CDR1 and CDR2: SGHVS, FNYEAQ. The CDR3 sequence is CASSLATGELAPLFF. CDR3 bases: TGTGCCAGCAGCTTAGCCACGGGTGAGCTAGCGCCGCTGTTTTTT. Variable domain in full (rest from reference TRBV7-6 and TRBJ1-4): GAGVSQSPRYKVTKRGQDVALRCDPISGHVSLYWYRQALGQGPEFLTYFNYEAQQDKSGLPNDRFSAERPEGSISTLTIQRTEQRDSAMYRCASSLATGELAPLFFGSGTQLSVL.

V and J are TRBV11-2 and TRBJ2-2; 10 nucleotides line up with TRBD2. V shed 6 bases, J shed 4 bases, and the junction held 2 bases outside the gene matches. The CDR3 sequence is 14 residues long. CDR1 and CDR2 from the germline V gene are SGHAT and FQNNGV. CDR3 bases: TGTGCCAGCAGGTGGACTAGCGGCACCGGGGAGCTGTTTTTT. As protein: CASRWTSGTGELFF.

The V call is TRBV29-1, the J call TRBJ2-5; 13 nucleotides align to TRBD2. The J segment lost 6 bases and the V segment lost 4 bases, leaving 11 bases of the junction unmatched. The CDR3 runs 16 residues. Germline V CDR1 and CDR2: SQVTM, ANQGSEA. CDR3 sequence reads: CSVAPSTSGGAKTQYF. The CDR3 bases are TGCAGCGTTGCTCCGAGCACTAGCGGGGGGGCCAAGACCCAGTACTTC. Using reference TRBV29-1 and TRBJ2-5 for the parts outside the CDR3, the full variable domain is SAVISQKPSRDICQRGTSLTIQCQVDSQVTMMFWYRQQPGQSLTLIATANQGSEATYESGFVIDKFPISRPNLTFSTLTVSNMSPEDSSIYLCSVAPSTSGGAKTQYFGPGTRLLVL.

Comment on this clone: Its ends do not fully match the called genes, so a read error is possible. The rearrangement links TRBV29-1 to TRBJ2-1; 10 nucleotides line up with TRBD1. CDR1 is SQVTM, CDR2 ANQGSEA, per germline. This CDR3 has 10 amino acids. CDR3 sequence: CSVGDRGTLF. In nucleotides, the CDR3 is TGCAGCGTTGGGGACAGGGGTACCCTCTTC.

The genes are TRBV6-5 and TRBJ1-2, with TRBD1 matching 10 bases. V shed 0 bases, J shed 4 bases, and the junction held 5 bases outside the gene matches. The CDR3 sequence is 16 residues long. Germline-derived CDR1 and CDR2 are MNHEY and SVGAGI. In DNA, the CDR3 is TGTGCCAGCAGTTACTCGACAGGGGGCGGTAGCTATGGCTACACCTTC. It codes for CASSYSTGGGSYGYTF.

This chain links TRBV7-2 with TRBJ2-7; perhaps TRBD2 as D (5 bases). V dropped 6 bases and J dropped 2 bases, with 11 bases sitting between them. The CDR3 length is 13 residues. Germline V gene lookup returns CDR1 SGHTA and CDR2 FQGNSA. The CDR3: CASSRRPAYEQYF. CDR3 bases: TGTGCCAGCAGTCGGAGGCCAGCCTACGAGCAGTACTTC.

The rearrangement uses TRBV6-2 or TRBV6-3 and TRBJ2-5, with 12 bases matching TRBD2. Trimming took 0 bases from V and 5 from J; bases not matched to a gene: 4. This CDR3 contains 16 residues. From germline, CDR1 is MNHEY and CDR2 SVGEGT. The CDR3 coding sequence is TGTGCCAGCAGTTACTCCCTAGCGGGAGGGACGGAGACCCAGTACTTC. Translated, it gives CASSYSLAGGTETQYF.

The CDR3 protein is CASSLAPTENQPQHF. The CDR3 bases are TGTGCCAGCAGCTTAGCCCCGACAGAAAATCAGCCCCAGCATTTT. V gene TRBV7-6 combines with J gene TRBJ1-5; D possibly corresponds to TRBD1 (5 bases). Germline V gives CDR1 SGHVS, CDR2 FNYEAQ. V gave up 0 bases and J gave up 4 bases, with 10 bases separating them. The CDR3 is 15 amino acids. The entire variable domain, with the rest obtained from reference TRBV7-6 and TRBJ1-5, is as follows: GAGVSQSPRYKVTKRGQDVALRCDPISGHVSLYWYRQALGQGPEFLTYFNYEAQQDKSGLPNDRFSAERPEGSISTLTIQRTEQRDSAMYRCASSLAPTENQPQHFGDGTRLSIL.

This chain joins TRBV19 and TRBJ1-6; TRBD1 agrees at 8 bases. CDR3 length equals 16 residues. CDR1 and CDR2 (germline): LNHDA, SQIVND (reference sequence). The V and J ends lost 3 bases and 8 bases, in that order; junction bases with no gene match: 9. CDR3 coding DNA: TGTGCCAGTAGTATGGTAACAGGGGGGCCGGATTCACCCCTCCACTTT. This codes for CASSMVTGGPDSPLHF.

The V and J genes are TRBV4-1 and TRBJ2-3; the match to TRBD2 covers 12 bases. CDR3 size: 16 residues. Germline V gene data show CDR1 as MGHRA and CDR2 as YSYEKL. Trimming cost V 6 bases and J 3 bases; bases outside gene matches: 7. CDR3 amino acids: CASRPITSGRTDTQYF. CDR3 DNA sequence: TGCGCCAGCAGACCTATTACTAGCGGGAGGACAGATACGCAGTATTTT.

V and J are TRBV6-5 and TRBJ1-3, with a weak D call TRBD1 (5 bases). The length of the CDR3 is 15 residues. From germline, CDR1 is MNHEY and CDR2 SVGAGI. The V and J ends lost 4 bases and 0 bases respectively, with 10 bases between them. Here the CDR3 reads CASSSIQGSGNTIYF. DNA for the CDR3: TGTGCCAGCAGTTCGATCCAGGGCTCTGGAAACACCATATATTTT.

This clone was recorded a few times. The genes are TRBV21-1 and TRBJ1-6. TRBV21-1 is a pseudogene. This CDR3 region has 13 residues. The CDR3 loop reads CASSFLRPSPLHF. CDR3 nucleotide sequence: TGTGCCAGCAGCTTCCTGAGGCCTTCCCCCCTCCACTTT.

This chain uses TRBV5-1 with TRBJ1-1; 7 bases fit TRBD1. Germline-derived CDR1 and CDR2 are SGHRS and YFSETQ. The CDR3 has 15 amino acids. J was trimmed by 0 bases and V by 3 bases; bases with no gene match: 5. The CDR3, as DNA: TGCGCCAGCAGCTCCGGACAGGCGCTGAACACTGAAGCTTTCTTT. Protein sequence: CASSSGQALNTEAFF.

CDR3 DNA: TGTGCCAGCTCATTAAGCGGGGGGACGGAGACCCAGTACTTC. Translation: CASSLSGGTETQYF. V usage is TRBV18 and J usage is TRBJ2-5; 9 bases are shared with TRBD2. Losses at the gene ends were 5 bases for V and 5 bases for J; bases not matched to a gene: 6. CDR3 length equals 14 residues. Germline CDR1 is KGHSH and CDR2 is LQKENI.

The chain is built from TRBV5-5 and TRBJ1-2; TRBD1 agrees at 8 bases. Per the germline V gene, CDR1 is SGHKS and CDR2 is YYEKEE (reference sequence). The V and J ends lost 4 bases and 10 bases, in that order; junction bases with no gene match: 9. The CDR3 contains 13 residues. CDR3 DNA: TGTGCCAGCAGCAATGGACAGGGAGAAGACTACACCTTC. It specifies CASSNGQGEDYTF.

The J gene is TRBJ1-5, the V gene TRBV24-1; D is undetermined. The V and J ends lost 2 bases and 3 bases respectively, with 4 bases between them. The germline V gene has CDR1 KGHDR and CDR2 SFDVKD. This CDR3 region has 13 residues. Here the CDR3 DNA reads TGTGCCACCAGTGATTCTAACAATCAGCCCCAGCATTTT. Its translation: CATSDSNNQPQHF.

V usage is TRBV5-6 and J usage is TRBJ1-4; D is ambiguous. Germline assignment: CDR1 SGHDT and CDR2 YYEEEE. V was clipped by 0 bases and J by 3 bases, with 6 bases between them. CDR3 length equals 14 residues. The DNA for the CDR3 is TGTGCCAGCAGCTTGGGGCAGGCTAATGAAAAACTGTTTTTT. It is translated as CASSLGQANEKLFF.

CDR3 protein: CASSLDRYYNEQFF. In DNA form, the CDR3 reads TGTGCCAGCAGCTTAGATCGGTACTACAATGAGCAGTTCTTC. The chain combines TRBV11-3 with TRBJ2-1; D is undetermined. V lost 0 bases, J lost 3 bases, and 6 bases lay in between. The CDR3 is 14 amino acids. Per the germline V gene, CDR1 is SGHNT and CDR2 is YENEEA.